This T cell receptor (beta chain) was identified during a study of blood T cell repertoires in COVID-19. This CDR3 comprises 14 residues. Germline V gene data show CDR1 as MNHEY and CDR2 as SVGEGT. Trimming removed 5 bases from V and 3 bases from J; junction bases left unmatched: 4. Sequencing was performed with immunoSEQ multiplex PCR; in TCRdb, only in-frame clones are kept and a portion is missing. The table lists roughly 67,000 clones, less than 90% of them singletons. The chain uses TRBV6-2 or TRBV6-3 and TRBJ1-2; 9 bases match TRBD1. Sequencing was performed on peripheral blood. This TCR was recovered from a man aged 45 to 65 with active COVID-19. The CDR3 nucleotides read TGTGCCAGCAGTCGGACAGGGGAGGACTATGGCTACACCTTC. This codes for CASSRTGEDYGYTF.